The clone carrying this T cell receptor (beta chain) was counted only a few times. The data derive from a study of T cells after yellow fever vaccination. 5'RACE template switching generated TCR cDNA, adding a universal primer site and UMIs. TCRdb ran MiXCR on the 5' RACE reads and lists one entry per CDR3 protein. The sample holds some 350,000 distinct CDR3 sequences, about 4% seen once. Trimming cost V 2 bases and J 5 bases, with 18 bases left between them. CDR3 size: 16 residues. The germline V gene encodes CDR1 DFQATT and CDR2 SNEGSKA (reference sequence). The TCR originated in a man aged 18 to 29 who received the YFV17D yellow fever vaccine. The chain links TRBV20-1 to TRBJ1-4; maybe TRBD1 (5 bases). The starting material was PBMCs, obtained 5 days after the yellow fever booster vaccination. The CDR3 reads CSARHLGAGPNEKLFF. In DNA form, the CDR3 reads TGCAGTGCTAGACACTTAGGGGCAGGTCCGAATGAAAAACTGTTTTTT.